The rows below give T cell receptor beta chains drawn from one sample of a study of post-analysis software for immune sequencing data. One entry per CDR3 protein results from TCRdb running MiXCR on the PCR reads. The table shows about 430,000 distinct CDR3 sequences, with approximately 39% occurring only once. The specimen sequenced was blood. The receptors shown here come from a girl aged 2-10 years with multiple sclerosis. Both conserved end residues are part of each CDR3. The D gene is left open where the match is weak. For some rows the clone size is stated as once, few or many, or as a class when expanded; others skip it.

few TRBJ2-3 NA TRBV4-1 TGCGCCAGCAGCCAAGACTGGCAGACCACTAGCACAGATACGCAGTATTTT CASSQDWQTTSTDTQYF
few TRBJ1-2 TRBD1 TRBV20-1 TGCAGTGATACACAGGGGGCTAACTATGGCTACACCTTC CSDTQGANYGYTF
NA TRBJ1-1 NA TRBV29-1 TGCAGCGTCACGAGGAGGGTGAACACTGAAGCTTTCTTT CSVTRRVNTEAFF
NA TRBJ2-7 TRBD2 TRBV5-6 TGTGCCAGCAACTTGGCCGGGACTAGCGGGGCCTCCTACGAGCAGTACTTC CASNLAGTSGASYEQYF
NA TRBJ2-5 TRBD1 TRBV12-5 TGTGCTAGTGGTTTGAGGGAGACAGGGTACCGGGAGACCCAGTACTTC CASGLRETGYRETQYF
few TRBJ2-1 NA TRBV4-3 TGCGCCAGCAGCCAAGCGCCTAGCTCCTACAATGAGCAGTTCTTC CASSQAPSSYNEQFF
few TRBJ2-5 NA TRBV5-1 TGCGCCAGCAGGGACTACCTTCAAGAGACCCAGTACTTC CASRDYLQETQYF
NA TRBJ2-1 NA TRBV20-1 TGCAGTGCCAGAACCCCAGAAGGGCGTGAGCAGTTCTTC CSARTPEGREQFF
NA TRBJ2-1 TRBD2 TRBV20-1 TGCAGTGCTAGGAGCCCTCTCGGGACTAGCGGGGGCAAGGGGGAGCAGTTCTTC CSARSPLGTSGGKGEQFF
few TRBJ2-3 TRBD1 TRBV5-1 TGCGCCAGCAGCTTGGCCACGGGACAGATGCAGTATTTT CASSLATGQMQYF
NA TRBJ1-1 NA TRBV28 TGTGCCAGCCGCGGGTTGAACACTGAAGCTTTCTTT CASRGLNTEAFF
NA TRBJ2-1 NA TRBV28 TGTGCCAGCAGTGCCGGGACCCACAACCTCAATGAGCAGTTCTTC CASSAGTHNLNEQFF
few TRBJ2-3 TRBD2 TRBV5-1 TGCGCCAGCAGCTTGAGAGGGCTAGCGGGGAGCACAGATACGCAGTATTTT CASSLRGLAGSTDTQYF
NA TRBJ2-3 NA TRBV5-6 TGTGCCAGCAGCTTGAGGTACAGAGTTATCACAGATACGCAGTATTTT CASSLRYRVITDTQYF
NA TRBJ2-7 NA TRBV7-9 TGTGCCAGCAGCTTAGTCAGGACCGAGCAGTACTTC CASSLVRTEQYF